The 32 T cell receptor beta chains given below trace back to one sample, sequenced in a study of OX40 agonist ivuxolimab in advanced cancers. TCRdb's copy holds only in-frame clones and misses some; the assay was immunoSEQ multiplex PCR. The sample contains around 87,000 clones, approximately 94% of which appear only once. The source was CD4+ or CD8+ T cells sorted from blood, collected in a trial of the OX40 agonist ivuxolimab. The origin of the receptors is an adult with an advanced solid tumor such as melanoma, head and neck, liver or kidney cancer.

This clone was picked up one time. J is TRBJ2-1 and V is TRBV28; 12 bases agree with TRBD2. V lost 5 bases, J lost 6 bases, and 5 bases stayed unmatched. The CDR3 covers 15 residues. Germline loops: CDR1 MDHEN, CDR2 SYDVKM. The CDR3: CASSARLAGVNEQFF. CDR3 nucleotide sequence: TGTGCCAGCAGTGCAAGACTAGCGGGAGTCAATGAGCAGTTCTTC.

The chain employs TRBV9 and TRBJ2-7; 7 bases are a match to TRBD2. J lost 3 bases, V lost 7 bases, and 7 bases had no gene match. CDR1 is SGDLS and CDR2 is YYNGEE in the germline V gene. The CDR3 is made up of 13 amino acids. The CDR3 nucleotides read TGTGCCAGCGGCACGGGGGGTCTCTACGAGCAGTACTTC. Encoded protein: CASGTGGLYEQYF.

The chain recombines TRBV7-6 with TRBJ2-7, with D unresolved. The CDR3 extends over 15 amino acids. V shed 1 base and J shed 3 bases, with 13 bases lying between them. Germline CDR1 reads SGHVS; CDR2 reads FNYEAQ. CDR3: CASSLEAAKVYEQYF. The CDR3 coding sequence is TGTGCCAGCAGCTTAGAAGCCGCCAAGGTCTACGAGCAGTACTTC.

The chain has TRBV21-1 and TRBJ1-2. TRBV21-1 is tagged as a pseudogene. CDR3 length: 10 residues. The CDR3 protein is CASGKGGYTF. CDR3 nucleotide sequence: TGTGCCAGCGGCAAGGGTGGCTACACCTTC.

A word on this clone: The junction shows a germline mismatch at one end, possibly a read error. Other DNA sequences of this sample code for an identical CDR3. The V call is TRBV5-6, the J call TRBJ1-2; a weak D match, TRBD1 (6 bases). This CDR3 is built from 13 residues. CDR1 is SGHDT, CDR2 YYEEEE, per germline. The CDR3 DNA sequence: TGCGCCAGCAGCCGGGGGCGCGGGTATGGCTACACCTTC. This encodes CASSRGRGYGYTF.

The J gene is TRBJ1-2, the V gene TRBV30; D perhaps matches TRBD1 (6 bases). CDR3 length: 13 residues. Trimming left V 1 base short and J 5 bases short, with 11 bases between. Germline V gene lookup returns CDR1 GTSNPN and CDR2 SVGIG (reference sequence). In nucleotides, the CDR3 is TGTGCCTGGAGTGACTCGACAGGTTATGGCTACACCTTC. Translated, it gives CAWSDSTGYGYTF.

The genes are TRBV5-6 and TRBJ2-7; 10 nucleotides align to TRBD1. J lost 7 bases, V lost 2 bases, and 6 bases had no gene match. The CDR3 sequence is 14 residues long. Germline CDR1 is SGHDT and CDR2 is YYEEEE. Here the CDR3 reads CASSFGTGAGEQYF. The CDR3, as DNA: TGTGCCAGCAGCTTCGGGACAGGGGCGGGGGAGCAGTACTTC.

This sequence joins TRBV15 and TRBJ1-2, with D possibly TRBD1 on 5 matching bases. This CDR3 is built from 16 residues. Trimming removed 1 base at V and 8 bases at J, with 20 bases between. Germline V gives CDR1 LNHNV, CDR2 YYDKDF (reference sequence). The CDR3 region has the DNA TGTGCCACCAGCAGAGCCGCCGGGAGGGGTAGCTTAGGCTACACCTTC. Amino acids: CATSRAAGRGSLGYTF.

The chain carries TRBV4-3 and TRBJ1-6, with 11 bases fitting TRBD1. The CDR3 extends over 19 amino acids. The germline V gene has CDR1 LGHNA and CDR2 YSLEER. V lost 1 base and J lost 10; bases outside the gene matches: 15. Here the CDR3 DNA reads TGCGCCAGCAGCCAAGTTAGAATGATGGACAGGGGGCGGGAATCACCCCTCCACTTT. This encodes CASSQVRMMDRGRESPLHF.

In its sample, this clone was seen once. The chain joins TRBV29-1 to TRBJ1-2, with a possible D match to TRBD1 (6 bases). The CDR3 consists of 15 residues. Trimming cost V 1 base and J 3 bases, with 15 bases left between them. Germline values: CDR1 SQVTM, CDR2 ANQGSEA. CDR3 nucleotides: TGCAGCGTTGAAGCCGGACGGGCAGGGGACTATGGCTACACCTTC. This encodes CSVEAGRAGDYGYTF.

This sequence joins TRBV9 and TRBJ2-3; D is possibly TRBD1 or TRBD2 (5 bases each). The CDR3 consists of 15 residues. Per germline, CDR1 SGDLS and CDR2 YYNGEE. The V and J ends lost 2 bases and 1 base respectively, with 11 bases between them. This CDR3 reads CASSVGTVGTDTQYF. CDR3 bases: TGTGCCAGCAGCGTCGGGACGGTGGGCACAGATACGCAGTATTTT.

CDR3 sequence reads: CASREDPKSSYEQYF. In DNA, the CDR3 is TGCGCCAGCAGGGAAGACCCGAAGAGCTCCTACGAGCAGTACTTC. J is TRBJ2-7 and V is TRBV10-2, with no clear D. Trimming pared 6 bases from V and 0 bases from J, leaving 15 bases between. This CDR3 contains 15 residues. Germline lookup yields CDR1 WSHSY and CDR2 SAAADI.

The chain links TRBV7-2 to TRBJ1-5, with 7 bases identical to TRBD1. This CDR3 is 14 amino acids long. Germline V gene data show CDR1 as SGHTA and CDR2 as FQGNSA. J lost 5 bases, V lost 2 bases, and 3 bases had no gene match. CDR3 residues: CASSLRDSDQPQHF. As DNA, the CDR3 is TGTGCCAGCAGCTTAAGGGACAGCGATCAGCCCCAGCATTTT. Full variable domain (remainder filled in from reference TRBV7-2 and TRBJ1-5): GAGVSQSPSNKVTEKGKDVELRCDPISGHTALYWYRQSLGQGLEFLIYFQGNSAPDKSGLPSDRFSAERTGGSVSTLTIQRTQQEDSAVYLCASSLRDSDQPQHFGDGTRLSIL.

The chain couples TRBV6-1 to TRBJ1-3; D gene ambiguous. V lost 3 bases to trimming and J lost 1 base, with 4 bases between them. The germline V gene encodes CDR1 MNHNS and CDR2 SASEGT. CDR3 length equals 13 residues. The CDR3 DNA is TGTGCCAGCAGTGAGGTTTCTGGAAACACCATATATTTT. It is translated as CASSEVSGNTIYF.

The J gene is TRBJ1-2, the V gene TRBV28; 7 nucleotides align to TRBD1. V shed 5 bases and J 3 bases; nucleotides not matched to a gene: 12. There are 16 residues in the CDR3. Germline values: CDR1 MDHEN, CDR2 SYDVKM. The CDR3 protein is CASSGGTAPEDYGYTF. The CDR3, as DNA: TGTGCCAGCAGTGGCGGGACAGCCCCAGAGGACTATGGCTACACCTTC.

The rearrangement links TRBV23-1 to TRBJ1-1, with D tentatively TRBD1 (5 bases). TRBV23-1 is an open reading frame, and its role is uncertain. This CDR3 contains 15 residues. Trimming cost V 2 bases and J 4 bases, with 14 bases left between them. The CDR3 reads CASSQAGVGGTEAFF. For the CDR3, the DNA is TGCGCCAGCAGTCAAGCCGGGGTCGGGGGCACTGAAGCTTTCTTT.

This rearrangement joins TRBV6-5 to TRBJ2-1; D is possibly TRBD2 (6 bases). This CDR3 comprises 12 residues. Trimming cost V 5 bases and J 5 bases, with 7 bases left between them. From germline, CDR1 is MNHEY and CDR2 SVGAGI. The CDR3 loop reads CASSVADNEQFF. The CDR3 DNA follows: TGTGCCAGCAGTGTAGCGGACAATGAGCAGTTCTTC.

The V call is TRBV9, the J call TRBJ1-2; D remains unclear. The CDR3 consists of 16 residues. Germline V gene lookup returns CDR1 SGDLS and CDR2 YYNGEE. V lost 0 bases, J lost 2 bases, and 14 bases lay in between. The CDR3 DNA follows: TGTGCCAGCAGCGTAGCTCGGGAAACAGACAACTATGGCTACACCTTC. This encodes CASSVARETDNYGYTF.

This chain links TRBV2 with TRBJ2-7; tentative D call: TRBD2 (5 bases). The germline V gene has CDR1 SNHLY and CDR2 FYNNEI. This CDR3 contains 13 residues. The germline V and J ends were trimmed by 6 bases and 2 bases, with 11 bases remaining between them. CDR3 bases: TGTGCCAGCAGCGAGGGTGTGACCTACGAGCAGTACTTC. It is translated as CASSEGVTYEQYF.

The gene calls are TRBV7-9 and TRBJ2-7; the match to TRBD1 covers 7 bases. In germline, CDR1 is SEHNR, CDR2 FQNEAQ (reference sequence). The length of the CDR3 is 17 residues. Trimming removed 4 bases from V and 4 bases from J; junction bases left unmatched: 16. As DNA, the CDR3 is TGTGCCAGCAGCTCGCAGGGGGTTAGTACCGACGTATACGAGCAGTACTTC. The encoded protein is CASSSQGVSTDVYEQYF.

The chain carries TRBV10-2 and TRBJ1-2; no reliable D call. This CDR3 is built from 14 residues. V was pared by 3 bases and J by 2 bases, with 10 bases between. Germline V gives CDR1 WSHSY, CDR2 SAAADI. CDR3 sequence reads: CASSELEHNYGYTF. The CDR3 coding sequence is TGCGCCAGCAGTGAACTCGAGCACAACTATGGCTACACCTTC.

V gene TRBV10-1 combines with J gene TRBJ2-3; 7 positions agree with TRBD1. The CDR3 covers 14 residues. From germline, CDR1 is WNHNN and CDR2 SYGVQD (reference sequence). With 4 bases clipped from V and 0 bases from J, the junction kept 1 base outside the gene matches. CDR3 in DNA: TGCGCCAGCAGTGGGGACAGAAGCACAGATACGCAGTATTTT. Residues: CASSGDRSTDTQYF.

The CDR3 sequence is CASSPVTNYGYTF. The CDR3 DNA sequence: TGTGCCAGCAGTCCTGTTACTAACTATGGCTACACCTTC. The V gene is TRBV28, the J gene TRBJ1-2; D is unresolved. This CDR3 has 13 residues. Germline-derived CDR1 and CDR2 are MDHEN and SYDVKM. Trimming pared 5 bases from V and 0 bases from J, leaving 7 bases between.

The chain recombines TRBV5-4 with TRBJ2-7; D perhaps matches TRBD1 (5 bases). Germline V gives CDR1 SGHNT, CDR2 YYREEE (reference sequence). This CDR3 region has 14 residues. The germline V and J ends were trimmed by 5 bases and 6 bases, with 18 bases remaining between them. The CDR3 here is CASSFLGLEREQYF. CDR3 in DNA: TGTGCCAGCAGTTTCTTGGGGCTTGAACGCGAGCAGTACTTC.

The CDR3 region has the DNA TGTGCCAGCAGTTTGTCGGCAGTACCGAACACTGAAGCTTTCTTT. Its protein product is CASSLSAVPNTEAFF. This chain uses TRBV6-5 with TRBJ1-1, with unresolved D. The CDR3 totals 15 residues. Germline-derived CDR1 and CDR2 are MNHEY and SVGAGI. The ends were cut back, 4 bases at V and 1 base at J, with 13 bases in the middle.

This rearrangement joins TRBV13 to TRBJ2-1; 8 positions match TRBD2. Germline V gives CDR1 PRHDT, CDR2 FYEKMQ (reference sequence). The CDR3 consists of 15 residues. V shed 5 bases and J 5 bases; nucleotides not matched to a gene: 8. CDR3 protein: CASSPGTSRNNEQFF. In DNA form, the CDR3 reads TGTGCCAGCAGCCCTGGGACTAGTCGGAACAATGAGCAGTTCTTC.

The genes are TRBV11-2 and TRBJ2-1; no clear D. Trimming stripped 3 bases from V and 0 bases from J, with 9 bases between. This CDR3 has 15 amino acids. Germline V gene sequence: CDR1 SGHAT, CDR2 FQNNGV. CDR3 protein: CASSFSRSSYNEQFF. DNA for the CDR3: TGTGCCAGCAGCTTTTCGAGGAGCTCCTACAATGAGCAGTTCTTC.

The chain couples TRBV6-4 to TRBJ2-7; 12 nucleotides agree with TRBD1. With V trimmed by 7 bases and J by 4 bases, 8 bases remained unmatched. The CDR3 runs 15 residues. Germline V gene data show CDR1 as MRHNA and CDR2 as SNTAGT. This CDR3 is CASIIRDRGPYEQYF. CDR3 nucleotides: TGTGCCAGCATAATCCGGGACAGGGGGCCGTACGAGCAGTACTTC.

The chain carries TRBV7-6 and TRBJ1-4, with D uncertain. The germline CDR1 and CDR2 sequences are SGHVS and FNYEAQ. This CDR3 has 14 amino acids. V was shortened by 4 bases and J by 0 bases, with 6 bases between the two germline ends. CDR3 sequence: CASSSSPTNEKLFF. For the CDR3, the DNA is TGTGCCAGCAGCTCTAGTCCAACTAATGAAAAACTGTTTTTT.

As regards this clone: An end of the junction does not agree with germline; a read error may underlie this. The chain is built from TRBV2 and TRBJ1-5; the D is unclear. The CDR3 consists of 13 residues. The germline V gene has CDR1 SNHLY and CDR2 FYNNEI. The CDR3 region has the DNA TGTGCCAGCAGGGAAGCCCCGGGTCAGCCCCAGCATTTT. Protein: CASREAPGQPQHF.

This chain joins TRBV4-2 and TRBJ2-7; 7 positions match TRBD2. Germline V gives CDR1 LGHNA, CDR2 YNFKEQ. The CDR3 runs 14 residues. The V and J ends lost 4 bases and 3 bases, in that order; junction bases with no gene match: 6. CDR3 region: CASSPGTTLYEQYF. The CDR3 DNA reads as TGTGCCAGCAGCCCGGGGACTACTCTCTACGAGCAGTACTTC.

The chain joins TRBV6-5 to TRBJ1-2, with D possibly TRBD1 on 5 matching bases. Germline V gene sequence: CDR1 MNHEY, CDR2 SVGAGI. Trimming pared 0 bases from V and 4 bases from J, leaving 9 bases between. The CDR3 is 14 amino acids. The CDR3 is CASSYSSGGYGYTF. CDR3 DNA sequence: TGTGCCAGCAGTTACTCGAGCGGGGGCTATGGCTACACCTTC.